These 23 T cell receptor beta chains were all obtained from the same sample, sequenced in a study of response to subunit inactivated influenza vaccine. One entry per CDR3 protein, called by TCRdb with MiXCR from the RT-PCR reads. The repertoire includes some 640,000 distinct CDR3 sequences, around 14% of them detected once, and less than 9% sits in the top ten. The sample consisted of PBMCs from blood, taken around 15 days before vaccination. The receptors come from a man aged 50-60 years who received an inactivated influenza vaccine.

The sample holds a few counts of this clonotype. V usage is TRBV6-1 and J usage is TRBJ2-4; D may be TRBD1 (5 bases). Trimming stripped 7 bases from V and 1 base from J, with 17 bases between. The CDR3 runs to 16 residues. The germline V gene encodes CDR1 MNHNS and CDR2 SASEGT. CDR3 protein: CASTWPRVRAKNIQYF. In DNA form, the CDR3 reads TGTGCCAGCACCTGGCCCAGGGTACGGGCCAAAAACATTCAGTACTTC.

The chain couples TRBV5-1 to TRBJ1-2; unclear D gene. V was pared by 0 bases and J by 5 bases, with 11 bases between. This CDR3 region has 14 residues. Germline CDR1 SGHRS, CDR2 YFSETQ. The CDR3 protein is CASSLDPNGYGYTF. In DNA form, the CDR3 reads TGCGCCAGCAGCTTGGACCCAAACGGGTATGGCTACACCTTC.

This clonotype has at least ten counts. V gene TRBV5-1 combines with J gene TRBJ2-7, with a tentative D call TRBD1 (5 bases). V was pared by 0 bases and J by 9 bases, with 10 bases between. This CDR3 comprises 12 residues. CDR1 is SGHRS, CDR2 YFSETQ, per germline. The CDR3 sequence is CASSLAGFGQYF. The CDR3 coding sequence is TGCGCCAGCAGCTTGGCAGGGTTCGGGCAGTACTTC.

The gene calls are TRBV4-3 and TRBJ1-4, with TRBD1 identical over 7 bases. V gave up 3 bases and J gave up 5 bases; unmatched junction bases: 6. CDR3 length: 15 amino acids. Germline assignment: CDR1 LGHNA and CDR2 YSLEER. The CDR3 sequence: CASSHLGQRNEKLFF. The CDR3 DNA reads TGCGCCAGCAGCCACTTGGGACAGCGGAATGAAAAACTGTTTTTT.

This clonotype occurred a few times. The CDR3 here is CASSQTSGNADTQYF. In nucleotides, the CDR3 is TGTGCCAGCAGCCAAACTAGCGGGAACGCAGATACGCAGTATTTT. The rearrangement uses TRBV3-1 and TRBJ2-3; 10 positions match TRBD2. The CDR3 contains 15 residues. V trimming: 2 bases; J trimming: 4 bases; junction bases outside the gene matches: 3. The germline V gene has CDR1 LGHDT and CDR2 YNNKEL (reference sequence).

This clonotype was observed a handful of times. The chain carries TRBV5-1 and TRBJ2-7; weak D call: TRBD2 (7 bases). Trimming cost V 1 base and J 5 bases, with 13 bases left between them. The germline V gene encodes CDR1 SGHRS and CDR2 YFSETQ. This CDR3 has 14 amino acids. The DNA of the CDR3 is TGCGCCAGCAGCTTGTTCGGGGGGCCTGACGAGCAGTACTTC. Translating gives CASSLFGGPDEQYF.

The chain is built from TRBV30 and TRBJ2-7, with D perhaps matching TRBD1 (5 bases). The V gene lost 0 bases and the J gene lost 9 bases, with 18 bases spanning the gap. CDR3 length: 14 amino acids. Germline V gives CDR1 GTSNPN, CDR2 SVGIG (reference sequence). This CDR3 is CAWSVPGQAKVQYF. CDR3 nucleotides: TGTGCCTGGAGTGTACCAGGACAAGCCAAGGTGCAGTACTTC. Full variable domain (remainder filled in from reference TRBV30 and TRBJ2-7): SQTIHQWPATLVQPVGSPLSLECTVEGTSNPNLYWYRQAAGRGLQLLFYSVGIGQISSEVPQNLSASRPQDRQFILSSKKLLLSDSGFYLCAWSVPGQAKVQYFGPGTRLTVT.

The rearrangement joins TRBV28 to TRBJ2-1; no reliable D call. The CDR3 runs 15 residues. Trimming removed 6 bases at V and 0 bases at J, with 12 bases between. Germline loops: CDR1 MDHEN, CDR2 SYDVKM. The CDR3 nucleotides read TGTGCCAGCAGGGAAACGGTGAGCTCCTACAATGAGCAGTTCTTC. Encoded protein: CASRETVSSYNEQFF.

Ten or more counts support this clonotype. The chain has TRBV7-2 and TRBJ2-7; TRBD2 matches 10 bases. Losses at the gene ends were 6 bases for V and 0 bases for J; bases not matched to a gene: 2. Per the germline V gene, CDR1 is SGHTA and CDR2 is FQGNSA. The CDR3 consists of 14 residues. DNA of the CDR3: TGTGCCAGCAGTAGGACTAGCGGCTCCTACGAGCAGTACTTC. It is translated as CASSRTSGSYEQYF.

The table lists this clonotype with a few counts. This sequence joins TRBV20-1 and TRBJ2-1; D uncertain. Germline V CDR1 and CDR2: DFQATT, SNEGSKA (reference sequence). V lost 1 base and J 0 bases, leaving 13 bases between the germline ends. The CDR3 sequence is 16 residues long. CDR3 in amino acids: CSARVIGLSSYNEQFF. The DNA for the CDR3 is TGCAGTGCTAGAGTAATAGGGCTAAGCTCCTACAATGAGCAGTTCTTC.

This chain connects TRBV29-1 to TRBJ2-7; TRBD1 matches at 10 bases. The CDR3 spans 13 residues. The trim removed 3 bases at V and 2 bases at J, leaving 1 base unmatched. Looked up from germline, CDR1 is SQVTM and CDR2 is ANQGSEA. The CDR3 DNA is TGCAGCGTTGAGGACAGGGGGGCCTACGAGCAGTACTTC. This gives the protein CSVEDRGAYEQYF.

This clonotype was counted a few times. CDR3 in DNA: TGTGCCACCAGTATGTCACGACGCAATCAGCCCCAGCATTTT. Protein sequence: CATSMSRRNQPQHF. The rearrangement uses TRBV15 and TRBJ1-5; unclear D gene. V was pared by 6 bases and J by 2 bases, with 11 bases between. In germline, CDR1 is LNHNV, CDR2 YYDKDF (reference sequence). This CDR3 is 14 amino acids long.

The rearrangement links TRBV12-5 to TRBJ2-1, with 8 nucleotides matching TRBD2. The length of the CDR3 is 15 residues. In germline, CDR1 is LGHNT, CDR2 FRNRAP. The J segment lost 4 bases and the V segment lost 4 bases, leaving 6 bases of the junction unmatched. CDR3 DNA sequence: TGTGCTAGTGGTTCGAGCGGGAGTGGTTACAATGAGCAGTTCTTC. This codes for CASGSSGSGYNEQFF. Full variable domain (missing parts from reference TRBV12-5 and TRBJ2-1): DARVTQTPRHKVTEMGQEVTMRCQPILGHNTVFWYRQTMMQGLELLAYFRNRAPLDDSGMPKDRFSAEMPDATLATLKIQPSEPRDSAVYFCASGSSGSGYNEQFFGPGTRLTVL.

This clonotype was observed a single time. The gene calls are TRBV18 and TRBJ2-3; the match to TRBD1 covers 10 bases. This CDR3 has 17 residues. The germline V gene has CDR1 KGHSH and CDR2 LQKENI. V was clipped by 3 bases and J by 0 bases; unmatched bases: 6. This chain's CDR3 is CASSPLGQGGSTDTQYF. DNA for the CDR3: TGTGCCAGCTCACCCCTCGGACAGGGGGGAAGCACAGATACGCAGTATTTT.

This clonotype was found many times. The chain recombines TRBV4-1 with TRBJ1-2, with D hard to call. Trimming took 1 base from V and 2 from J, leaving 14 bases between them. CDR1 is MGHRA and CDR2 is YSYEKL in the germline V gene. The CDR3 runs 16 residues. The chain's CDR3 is CASSQVIQVANYGYTF. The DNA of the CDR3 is TGCGCCAGCAGCCAAGTCATTCAAGTGGCCAACTATGGCTACACCTTC.

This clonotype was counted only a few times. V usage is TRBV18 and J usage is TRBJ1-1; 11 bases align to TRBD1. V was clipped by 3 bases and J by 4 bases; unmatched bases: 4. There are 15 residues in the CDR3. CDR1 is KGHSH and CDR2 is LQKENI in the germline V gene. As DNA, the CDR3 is TGTGCCAGCTCACCGGGACAGGGGGTCATCACTGAAGCTTTCTTT. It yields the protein CASSPGQGVITEAFF.

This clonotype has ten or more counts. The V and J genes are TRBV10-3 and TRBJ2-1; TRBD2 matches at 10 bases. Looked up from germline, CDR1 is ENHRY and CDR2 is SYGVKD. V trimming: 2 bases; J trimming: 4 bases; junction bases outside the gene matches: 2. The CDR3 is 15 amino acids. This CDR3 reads CAISEGTSVYNEQFF. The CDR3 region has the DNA TGTGCCATCAGTGAGGGGACTAGCGTATACAATGAGCAGTTCTTC.

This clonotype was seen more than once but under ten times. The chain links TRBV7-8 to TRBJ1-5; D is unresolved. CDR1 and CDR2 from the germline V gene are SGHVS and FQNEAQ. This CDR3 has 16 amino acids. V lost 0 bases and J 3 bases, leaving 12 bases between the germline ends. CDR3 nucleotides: TGTGCCAGCAGCTTAGCCTCACGGGGATACAATCAGCCCCAGCATTTT. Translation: CASSLASRGYNQPQHF. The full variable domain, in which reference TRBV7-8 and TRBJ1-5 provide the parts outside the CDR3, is GAGVSQSPRYKVAKRGQDVALRCDPISGHVSLFWYQQALGQGPEFLTYFQNEAQLDKSGLPSDRFFAERPEGSVSTLKIQRTQQEDSAVYLCASSLASRGYNQPQHFGDGTRLSIL.

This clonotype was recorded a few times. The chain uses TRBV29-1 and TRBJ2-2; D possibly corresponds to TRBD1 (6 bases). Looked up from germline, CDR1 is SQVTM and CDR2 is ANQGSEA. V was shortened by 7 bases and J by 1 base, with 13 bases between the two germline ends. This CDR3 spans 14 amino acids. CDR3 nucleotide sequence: TGCAGCGGACAGGAGACGCTGAACACCGGGGAGCTGTTTTTT. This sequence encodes CSGQETLNTGELFF.

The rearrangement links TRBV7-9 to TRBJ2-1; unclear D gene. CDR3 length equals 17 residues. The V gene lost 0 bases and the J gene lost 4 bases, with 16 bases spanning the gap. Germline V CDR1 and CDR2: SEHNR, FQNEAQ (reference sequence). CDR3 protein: CASSLAAGHLNYNEQFF. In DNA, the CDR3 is TGTGCCAGCAGCTTAGCCGCCGGCCACCTAAATTACAATGAGCAGTTCTTC.

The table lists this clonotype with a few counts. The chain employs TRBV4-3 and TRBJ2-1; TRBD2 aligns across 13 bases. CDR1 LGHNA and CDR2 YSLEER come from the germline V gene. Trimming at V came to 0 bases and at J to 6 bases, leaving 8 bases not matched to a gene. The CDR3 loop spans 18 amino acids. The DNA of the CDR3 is TGCGCCAGCAGCCAAGAACCAGCCCGGACTAGCGGGGGCAATGAGCAGTTCTTC. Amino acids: CASSQEPARTSGGNEQFF.

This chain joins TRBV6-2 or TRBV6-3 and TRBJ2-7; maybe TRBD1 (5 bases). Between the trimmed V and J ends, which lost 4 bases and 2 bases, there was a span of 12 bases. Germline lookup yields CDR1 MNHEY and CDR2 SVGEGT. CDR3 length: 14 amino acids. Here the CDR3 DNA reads TGTGCCAGCAGTTCGTTTGGGGCCCCCTACGAGCAGTACTTC. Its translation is CASSSFGAPYEQYF.

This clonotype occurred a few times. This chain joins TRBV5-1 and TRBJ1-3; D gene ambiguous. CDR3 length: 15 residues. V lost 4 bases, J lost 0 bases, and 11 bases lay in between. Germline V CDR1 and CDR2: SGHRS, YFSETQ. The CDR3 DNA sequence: TGCGCCAGCAGCCCAACAGCGATCTCTGGAAACACCATATATTTT. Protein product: CASSPTAISGNTIYF.